The clone carrying this T cell receptor beta chain was found a few times. The sample is drawn from a study of T-cell memory formation after mild COVID-19. Study-wide context: The study found TCR clusters largely donor specific.

MiXCR, applied by TCRdb to the 5' RACE reads, yields one record per CDR3 protein. The sample comprises just under 150,000 distinct CDR3 sequences, over 6% of which are singletons, and 2% to 2.5% rests with the top ten. This CDR3 has 17 amino acids. Germline V lookup: CDR1 SGHNT, CDR2 YYREEE (reference sequence). Trimming shortened V by 3 bases and J by 7 bases, and 23 bases separated the two germline ends. The sequence derives from an adult woman who had mild COVID-19 (a few samples of this study predate the infection). Cell type and time point are not known. The chain uses TRBV5-4 and TRBJ2-1; a weak D match, TRBD1 (5 bases). The specimen was PBMCs or a T cell subset sorted from them (not recorded which). The CDR3 nucleotides are TGTGCCAGCAGCTCATCCGTGACAGTCGGCCTACTGAATGAGCAGTTCTTC. Its translation: CASSSSVTVGLLNEQFF.